This is a list of T cell receptor beta chains from one sample in a study of human CD4 T cells and Enterobacteriaceae. The table came from immunoSEQ multiplex PCR; TCRdb's copy has only in-frame clones and leaves some out. The sample contains approximately 560 clones, around 40% of which appear only once. What was sequenced was bacteria-reactive CD4+ T cells grown in culture. Receptors were obtained from a human donor in good health. The CDR3 runs from the conserved cysteine through the conserved F or W. A D gene is named only where the DNA matches it firmly. Size values are once, few and many counts, or a class for expanded clones, and some rows have none.

J gene,D gene,CDR3 length,V gene,clone size,CDR3 DNA,CDR3 protein
TRBJ1-6,NA,18,TRBV7-3,few,TGTGCCAGCAGCCCCCCGGAAAAGATGGGCAGGGAAAATTCACCCCTCCACTTT,CASSPPEKMGRENSPLHF
TRBJ1-1,NA,15,TRBV18,NA,TGTGCCAGCTCAGTGTCGGAGGGTAGGAACACTGAAGCTTTCTTT,CASSVSEGRNTEAFF
TRBJ1-4,NA,14,TRBV13,NA,TGTGCCAGCAGCCCCGACAGGAGGTTTGAAAAACTGTTTTTT,CASSPDRRFEKLFF
TRBJ1-5,NA,14,TRBV6-5,NA,TGTGCCAGCAGGCTTGCAGGGAATAATCAGCCCCAGCATTTT,CASRLAGNNQPQHF
TRBJ1-5,TRBD1,14,TRBV5-1,NA,TGCGCCAGCAGCTCTGGACAGGGTCAGCAGCCCCAGCATTTT,CASSSGQGQQPQHF
TRBJ2-7,NA,14,TRBV28,medium-sized,TGTGCCAGCAGAAGACAGAAGAGCTCCTACGAGCAGTACTTC,CASRRQKSSYEQYF
TRBJ2-7,NA,15,TRBV7-9,NA,TGTGCCAGCAGCTTAGGTGGAGGGTCGGGGTACGAGCAGTACTTC,CASSLGGGSGYEQYF
TRBJ1-4,TRBD1,14,TRBV25-1,NA,TGTGCCAGCCCAGCCCGCGGACAGGGGAGAAAAACTGTTTTT,CASPARGQGRKTVF
TRBJ2-3,NA,12,TRBV5-1,NA,TGCGCCAGCAGCTTGTCAGATACTACGCAGTATTTT,CASSLSDTTQYF
TRBJ2-2,TRBD2,15,TRBV18,NA,TGTGCCAGCTCACCATTTAGCGGGGCCACCGGGGAGCTGTTTTTT,CASSPFSGATGELFF
TRBJ2-7,NA,14,TRBV28,large,TGTGCCAGCAGGAGACAGGTAACGGCTTACGAGCAGTACTTC,CASRRQVTAYEQYF
TRBJ2-1,NA,12,TRBV29-1,medium-sized,TGCAGCGTTGCCCGGGCCCCCAATGAGCAGTTCTTC,CSVARAPNEQFF
TRBJ2-2,NA,15,TRBV2,large,TGTGCCAGCACTTCATCAAGGACAAACACCGGGGAGCTGTTTTTT,CASTSSRTNTGELFF
TRBJ2-7,NA,15,TRBV15,NA,TGTGCCACCAGCAGCCACTGGGGACACAGCTACGAGCAGTACTTC,CATSSHWGHSYEQYF
TRBJ2-7,TRBD2,14,TRBV6-5,NA,TGTGCCAGCAGTTTCGGGAGGGCCTCCTACGAGCAGTACTTC,CASSFGRASYEQYF
TRBJ2-5,NA,15,TRBV18,NA,TGTGCCAGCTCACCTACTGAGGGGCCCCAAGAGACCCAGTACTTC,CASSPTEGPQETQYF
TRBJ1-4,NA,18,TRBV4-3,NA,TGCGCCAGCAGTGAAGCTGCCAGTCTCCTAGTCGACAATGAAAAACTGTTTTTT,CASSEAASLLVDNEKLFF
TRBJ1-5,NA,15,TRBV19,hyperexpanded,TGTGCCAGTAGCGGAACAGGGACTAGCAATCAGCCCCAGCATTTT,CASSGTGTSNQPQHF
TRBJ2-1,NA,12,TRBV10-1,NA,TGCGCCAGCAGAGAAGGGGCAGGTCCGCTATTCTTC,CASREGAGPLFF
TRBJ2-2,NA,12,TRBV12-5,NA,TGTGCTAGTGGTCCAGAATTCGGGGAGCTGTTTTTT,CASGPEFGELFF
TRBJ2-5,NA,15,TRBV6-1,NA,TGTGCCAGCAGCCCATACAGGGCCTTGGGGGAGACCCAGTACTTC,CASSPYRALGETQYF
TRBJ2-2,NA,13,TRBV30,medium-sized,TGTGCCTGGACCGGGACGCCAAGGGGGGAGCTGTTTTTT,CAWTGTPRGELFF
TRBJ2-2,TRBD2,14,TRBV2,NA,TGTGCCAGCAGACTAGCGTCGACCACCGGGGAGCTGTTTTTT,CASRLASTTGELFF
TRBJ1-5,NA,15,TRBV6-1,large,TGTGCCAGCCACCAGGACGGACCAGGCAATCAGCCCCAGCATTTT,CASHQDGPGNQPQHF
TRBJ1-6,TRBD1,15,TRBV27,NA,TGTGCCAGCAGTCTAAGGACAGGGGGGAATTCACCCCTCCACTTT,CASSLRTGGNSPLHF
TRBJ2-1,NA,14,TRBV5-1,medium-sized,TGCGCCAGCAGCTTGAGAGGTGACTTCAATGAGCAGTTCTTC,CASSLRGDFNEQFF
TRBJ2-7,TRBD1,15,TRBV5-5,NA,TGTGCCAGCAGCTTGGCAGGGACAGGGTTATACGAGCAGTACTTC,CASSLAGTGLYEQYF
TRBJ2-7,TRBD2,14,TRBV29-1,NA,TGCAGCGCCGAAATCGGGCGGGGGGGAGGAGAGCAGTACTTC,CSAEIGRGGGEQYF
TRBJ1-4,TRBD1,15,TRBV7-8,few,TGTGCCAGCAGCCGAGTCCAGGGGGCTAATGAAAAACTGTTTTTT,CASSRVQGANEKLFF
TRBJ2-1,TRBD1,15,TRBV18,NA,TGTGCCAGCTCACCTCCGGGACAGAGACTTAATGAGCAGTTCTTC,CASSPPGQRLNEQFF
TRBJ2-3,NA,14,TRBV6-1,once,TGTGCCAGCAGACTCCAAGGGGGCACAGATACGCAGTATTTT,CASRLQGGTDTQYF
TRBJ1-1,NA,16,TRBV5-1,NA,TGCGCCAGCAGCTTGGGGGTAGGGCAGGCAAACGGTGAAGCTTTCTTT,CASSLGVGQANGEAFF
TRBJ1-1,NA,14,TRBV18,large,TGTGCCAGCTCACCAACGGCCGAGGTCACTGAAGCTTTCTTT,CASSPTAEVTEAFF
TRBJ2-5,NA,13,TRBV7-6,few,TGTGCCAGCAGTCCTGGATCTTCGGGGACCCAGTACTTC,CASSPGSSGTQYF
TRBJ2-1,TRBD2,20,TRBV7-6,NA,TGTGCCAGCAGCTCCACCCTGGGGACTAGCGGGAGGGCCCCGCACAATGAGCAGTTCTTC,CASSSTLGTSGRAPHNEQFF
TRBJ2-7,NA,14,TRBV11-1,NA,TGTGCCAGCAGCGGGTACTTGGGGGGCGACGAGCAGTACTTC,CASSGYLGGDEQYF
TRBJ2-5,TRBD2,14,TRBV28,NA,TGTGCCAGCAGCGGACTAGCGGGTGGACGGACCCAGTACTTC,CASSGLAGGRTQYF
TRBJ1-2,NA,13,TRBV10-3,few,TGTGCCATCAGTGACAGGGTTGGGTATGGCTACACCTTC,CAISDRVGYGYTF
TRBJ1-4,NA,14,TRBV5-1,NA,TGCGCCAGCAGCCTGACAGCAACTAATGAAAAACTGTTTTTT,CASSLTATNEKLFF